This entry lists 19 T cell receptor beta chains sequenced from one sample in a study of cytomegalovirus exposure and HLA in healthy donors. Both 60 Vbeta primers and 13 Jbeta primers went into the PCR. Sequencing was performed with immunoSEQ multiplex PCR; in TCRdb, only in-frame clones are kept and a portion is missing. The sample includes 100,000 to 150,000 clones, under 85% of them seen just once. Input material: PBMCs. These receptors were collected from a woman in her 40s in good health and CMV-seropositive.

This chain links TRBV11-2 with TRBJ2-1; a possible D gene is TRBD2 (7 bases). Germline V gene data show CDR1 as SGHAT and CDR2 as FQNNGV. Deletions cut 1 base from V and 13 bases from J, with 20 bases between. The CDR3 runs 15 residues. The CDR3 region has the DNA TGTGCCAGCAGCTTAGGCTCGAACGGGGAGGGGGGTCAGTTCTTC. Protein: CASSLGSNGEGGQFF.

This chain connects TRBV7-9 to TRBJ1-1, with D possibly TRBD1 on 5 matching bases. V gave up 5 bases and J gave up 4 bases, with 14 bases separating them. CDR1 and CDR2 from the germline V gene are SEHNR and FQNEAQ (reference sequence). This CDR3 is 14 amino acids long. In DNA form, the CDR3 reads TGTGCCAGCAGCACTGCGGGGGGACGCACTGAAGCTTTCTTT. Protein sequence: CASSTAGGRTEAFF.

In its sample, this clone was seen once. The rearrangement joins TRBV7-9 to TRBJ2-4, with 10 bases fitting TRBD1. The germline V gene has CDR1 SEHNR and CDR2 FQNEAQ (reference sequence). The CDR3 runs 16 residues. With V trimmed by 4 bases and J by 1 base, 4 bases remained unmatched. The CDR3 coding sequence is TGTGCCAGCAGCTCACCGGGACAGGGGGCCAAAAACATTCAGTACTTC. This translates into CASSSPGQGAKNIQYF.

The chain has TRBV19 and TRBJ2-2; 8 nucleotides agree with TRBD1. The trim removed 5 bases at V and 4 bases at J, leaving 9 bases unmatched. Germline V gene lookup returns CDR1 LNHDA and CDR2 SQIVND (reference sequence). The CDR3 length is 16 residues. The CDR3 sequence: CASSPMDRVGTGELFF. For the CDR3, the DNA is TGTGCCAGTAGTCCCATGGACAGGGTGGGCACCGGGGAGCTGTTTTTT.

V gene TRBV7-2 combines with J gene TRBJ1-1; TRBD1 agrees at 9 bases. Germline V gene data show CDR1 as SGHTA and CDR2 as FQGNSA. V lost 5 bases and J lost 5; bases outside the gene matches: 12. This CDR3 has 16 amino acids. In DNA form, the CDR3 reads TGTGCCAGCAGCCGAAGACAGGGGGTTAGTGGGACTGAAGCTTTCTTT. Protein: CASSRRQGVSGTEAFF.

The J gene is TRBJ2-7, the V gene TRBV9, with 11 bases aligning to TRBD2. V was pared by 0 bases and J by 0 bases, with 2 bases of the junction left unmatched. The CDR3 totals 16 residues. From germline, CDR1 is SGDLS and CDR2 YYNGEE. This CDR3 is CASSVGGLADSYEQYF. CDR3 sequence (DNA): TGTGCCAGCAGCGTAGGGGGACTAGCGGACTCCTACGAGCAGTACTTC.

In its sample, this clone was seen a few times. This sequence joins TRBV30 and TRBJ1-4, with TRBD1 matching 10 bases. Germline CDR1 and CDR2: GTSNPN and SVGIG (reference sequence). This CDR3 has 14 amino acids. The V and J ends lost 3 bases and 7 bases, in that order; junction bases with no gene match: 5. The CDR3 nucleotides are TGTGCCTGGAGCACCGGGACAGGGGCTGAAAAACTGTTTTTT. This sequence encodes CAWSTGTGAEKLFF.

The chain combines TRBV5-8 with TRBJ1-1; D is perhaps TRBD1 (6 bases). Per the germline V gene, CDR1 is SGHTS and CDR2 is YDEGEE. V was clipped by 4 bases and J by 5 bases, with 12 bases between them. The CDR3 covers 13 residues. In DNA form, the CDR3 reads TGTGCCAGCAGCCGAGGGGGGGTAACTGAAGCTTTCTTT. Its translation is CASSRGGVTEAFF.

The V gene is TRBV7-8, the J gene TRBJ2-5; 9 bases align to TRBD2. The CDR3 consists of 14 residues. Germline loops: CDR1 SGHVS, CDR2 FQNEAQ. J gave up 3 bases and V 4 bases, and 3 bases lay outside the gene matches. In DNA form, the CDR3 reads TGTGCCAGCAGCTCTAGCGGGAAAAAAGAGACCCAGTACTTC. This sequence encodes CASSSSGKKETQYF.

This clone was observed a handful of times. The CDR3 here is CASSEHGSSYEQYF. CDR3 DNA sequence: TGTGCCAGCAGTGAACACGGGAGCTCCTACGAGCAGTACTTC. The chain has TRBV2 and TRBJ2-7; weak D call: TRBD2 (6 bases). This CDR3 has 14 residues. Germline V gives CDR1 SNHLY, CDR2 FYNNEI. With 2 bases removed from V and 0 bases from J, the gap between germline ends came to 8 bases. Variable domain in full (rest from reference TRBV2 and TRBJ2-7): EPEVTQTPSHQVTQMGQEVILRCVPISNHLYFYWYRQILGQKVEFLVSFYNNEISEKSEIFDDQFSVERPDGSNFTLKIRSTKLEDSAMYFCASSEHGSSYEQYFGPGTRLTVT.

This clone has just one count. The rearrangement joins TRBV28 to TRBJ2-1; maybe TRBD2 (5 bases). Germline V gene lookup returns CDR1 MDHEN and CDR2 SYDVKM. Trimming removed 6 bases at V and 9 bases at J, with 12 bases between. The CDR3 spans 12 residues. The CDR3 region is CASRTRRLEQFF. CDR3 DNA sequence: TGTGCCAGCAGGACGCGGAGGCTTGAGCAGTTCTTC.

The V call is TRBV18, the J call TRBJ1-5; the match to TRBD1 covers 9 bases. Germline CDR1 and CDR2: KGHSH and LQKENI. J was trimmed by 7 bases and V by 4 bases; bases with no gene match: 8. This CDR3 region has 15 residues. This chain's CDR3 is CASSREQGAGQPQHF. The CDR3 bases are TGTGCCAGCTCACGGGAACAGGGGGCAGGCCAGCCCCAGCATTTT.

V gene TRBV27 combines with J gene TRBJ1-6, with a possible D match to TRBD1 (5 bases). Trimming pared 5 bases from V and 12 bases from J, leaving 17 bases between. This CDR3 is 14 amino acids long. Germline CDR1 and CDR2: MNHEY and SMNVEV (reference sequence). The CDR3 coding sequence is TGTGCCAGCAGTCCGCGACAGTATAGGGTACCCCTCCACTTT. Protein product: CASSPRQYRVPLHF.

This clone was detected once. CDR3 nucleotide sequence: TGTGCCAGCAGCTCCGGGACAGGGGGAAATAATGAGCAGTTCTTC. Translated, it gives CASSSGTGGNNEQFF. This sequence joins TRBV7-6 and TRBJ2-1, with TRBD1 identical over 11 bases. J was trimmed by 7 bases and V by 4 bases; bases with no gene match: 6. From germline, CDR1 is SGHVS and CDR2 FNYEAQ. CDR3 length: 15 residues.

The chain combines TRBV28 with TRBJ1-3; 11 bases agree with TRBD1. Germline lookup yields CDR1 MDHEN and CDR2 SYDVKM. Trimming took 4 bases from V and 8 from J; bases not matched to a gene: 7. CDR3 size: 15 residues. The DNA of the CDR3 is TGTGCCAGCAGTTCCCCGGGACAGGGGGGTGACACCATATATTTT. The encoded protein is CASSSPGQGGDTIYF.

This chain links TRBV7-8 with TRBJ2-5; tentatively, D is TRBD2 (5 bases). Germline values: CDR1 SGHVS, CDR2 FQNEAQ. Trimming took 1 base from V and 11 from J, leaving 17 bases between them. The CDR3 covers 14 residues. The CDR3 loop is CASSLERSPVKQYF. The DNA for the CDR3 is TGTGCCAGCAGCTTAGAGCGGAGCCCCGTCAAGCAGTACTTC.

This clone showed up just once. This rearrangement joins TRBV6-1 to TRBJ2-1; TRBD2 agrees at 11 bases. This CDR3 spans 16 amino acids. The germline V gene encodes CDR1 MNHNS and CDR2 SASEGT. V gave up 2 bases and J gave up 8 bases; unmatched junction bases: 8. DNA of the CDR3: TGTGCCAGCAGTGAACGACTAGCGGGGTCCGGGGATGAGCAGTTCTTC. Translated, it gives CASSERLAGSGDEQFF.

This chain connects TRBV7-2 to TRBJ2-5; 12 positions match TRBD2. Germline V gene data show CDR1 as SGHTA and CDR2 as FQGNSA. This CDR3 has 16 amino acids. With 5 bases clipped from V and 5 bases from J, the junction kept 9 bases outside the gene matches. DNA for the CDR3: TGTGCCAGCAGCCCCCCTAGCGGGAGGGCCCGGGAGACCCAGTACTTC. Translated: CASSPPSGRARETQYF.

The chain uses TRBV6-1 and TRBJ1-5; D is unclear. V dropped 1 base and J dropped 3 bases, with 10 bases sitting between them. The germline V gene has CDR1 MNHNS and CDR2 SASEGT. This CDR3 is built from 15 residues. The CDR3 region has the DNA TGTGCCAGCAGTGAAGGCACACAGCACAATCAGCCCCAGCATTTT. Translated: CASSEGTQHNQPQHF.